The 32 T cell receptor beta chains reported below all come from one sample, sequenced in a study of CD8 T cells in ankylosing spondylitis. Each CDR3 protein gets one entry after TCRdb re-called the 5' RACE reads with MiXCR. The data contain some 220,000 distinct CDR3 sequences, approximately 7.6% of them seen just once; the ten biggest clones take up 4% to 5%. Sequences were obtained from blood, either unsorted or a sorted T cell fraction (not recorded which). Receptors originate from a female donor with ankylosing spondylitis or in good health (not recorded which).

This clonotype was counted many times. This sequence joins TRBV5-1 and TRBJ2-4; D gene ambiguous. The CDR3 loop spans 17 amino acids. Trimming cost V 5 bases and J 3 bases, with 21 bases left between them. Germline CDR1 reads SGHRS; CDR2 reads YFSETQ. CDR3 DNA sequence: TGCGCCAGCAGGTCAAACACTTTTGGAACGGGCAAAAACATTCAGTACTTC. It is translated as CASRSNTFGTGKNIQYF.

There are many counts of this clonotype. The chain recombines TRBV20-1 with TRBJ2-1; 8 positions agree with TRBD2. With 5 bases clipped from V and 13 bases from J, the junction kept 19 bases outside the gene matches. This CDR3 comprises 15 residues. CDR1 DFQATT and CDR2 SNEGSKA come from the germline V gene (reference sequence). This CDR3 is CSARSPGLVRRGQFF. The DNA for the CDR3 is TGCAGTGCTCGGTCTCCGGGACTAGTGAGGCGCGGACAGTTCTTC.

To note about this clonotype: This may come from a read error, since a much larger clone is one base off. This chain uses TRBV2 with TRBJ2-5; the D is unclear. Trimming stripped 4 bases from V and 2 bases from J, with 11 bases between. This CDR3 has 14 residues. Germline lookup yields CDR1 SNHLY and CDR2 FYNNEI. This chain's CDR3 is CASSAQRRQETQYF. In DNA, the CDR3 is TGTGCCAGCAGTGCTCAACGGCGGCAAGAGACCCAGTACTTC. The full variable domain, in which reference TRBV2 and TRBJ2-5 provide the parts outside the CDR3, is EPEVTQTPSHQVTQMGQEVILRCVPISNHLYFYWYRQILGQKVEFLVSFYNNEISEKSEIFDDQFSVERPDGSNFTLKIRSTKLEDSAMYFCASSAQRRQETQYFGPGTRLLVL.

The rearrangement links TRBV7-6 to TRBJ2-2; 7 positions match TRBD1. V dropped 5 bases and J dropped 5; count of bases not matched to a gene: 5. Germline V CDR1 and CDR2: SGHVS, FNYEAQ. The length of the CDR3 is 14 residues. The CDR3 coding sequence is TGTGCCAGCAGCCTGGACAGGTTGACCGGGGAGCTGTTTTTT. It specifies CASSLDRLTGELFF.

This clonotype showed up just a few times. V usage is TRBV11-2 and J usage is TRBJ2-5; D remains ambiguous. V dropped 5 bases and J dropped 7 bases, with 8 bases sitting between them. Germline V lookup: CDR1 SGHAT, CDR2 FQNNGV. The CDR3 has 11 residues. For the CDR3, the DNA is TGTGCCAGCAGCCGAGAGAGGACCCAGTACTTC. Its protein product is CASSRERTQYF.

This clonotype came up many times. The chain recombines TRBV5-1 with TRBJ2-2; D not certain. V was shortened by 0 bases and J by 4 bases, with 10 bases between the two germline ends. CDR3 length: 15 amino acids. Per the germline V gene, CDR1 is SGHRS and CDR2 is YFSETQ. Here the CDR3 DNA reads TGCGCCAGCAGCTTGGAAGGGCAGGCCACCGGGGAGCTGTTTTTT. Protein product: CASSLEGQATGELFF.

This clonotype appeared once. A clone one base away is much larger, so this may be a read error. The chain carries TRBV28 and TRBJ2-7; the D is unclear. Per the germline V gene, CDR1 is MDHEN and CDR2 is SYDVKM. The CDR3 has 15 residues. CDR3 sequence reads: CANSLVLGTAYEQYF. CDR3 nucleotide sequence: TGTGCCAACAGTTTAGTCCTAGGAACCGCCTACGAGCAGTACTTC.

This clonotype was recorded at least ten times. The rearrangement uses TRBV20-1 and TRBJ1-2, with D maybe TRBD1 (5 bases). The germline CDR1 and CDR2 sequences are DFQATT and SNEGSKA (reference sequence). The V gene lost 4 bases and the J gene lost 5 bases, with 32 bases spanning the gap. CDR3 size: 19 residues. CDR3 DNA sequence: TGCAGTGCTACAGGGTCCAGGAGTGGAGTCCTAGACTGGCTTTATGGCTACACCTTC. Translating it yields CSATGSRSGVLDWLYGYTF.

This clonotype has ten or more counts. V is TRBV7-9 and J is TRBJ2-1; perhaps D is TRBD1 or TRBD2 (5 bases each). Trimming shortened V by 1 base and J by 5 bases, and 12 bases separated the two germline ends. The CDR3 is 15 residues long. Germline V gene data show CDR1 as SEHNR and CDR2 as FQNEAQ (reference sequence). Here the CDR3 reads CASSLDQGTNNEQFF. The DNA of the CDR3 is TGTGCCAGCAGCTTAGACCAAGGGACCAACAATGAGCAGTTCTTC. Complete variable domain (other parts from reference TRBV7-9 and TRBJ2-1): DTGVSQNPRHKITKRGQNVTFRCDPISEHNRLYWYRQTLGQGPEFLTYFQNEAQLEKSRLLSDRFSAERPKGSFSTLEIQRTEQGDSAMYLCASSLDQGTNNEQFFGPGTRLTVL.

There are many counts of this clonotype. The chain joins TRBV28 to TRBJ2-2, with D possibly called TRBD1 or TRBD2 (5 bases each). The CDR3 is 15 amino acids. Trimming removed 7 bases at V and 3 bases at J, with 15 bases between. The germline gives CDR1 MDHEN, CDR2 SYDVKM. The CDR3 coding sequence is TGTGCCAGCAACCCCAGGGTGAGGGACACCGGGGAGCTGTTTTTT. Translating it yields CASNPRVRDTGELFF.

This clonotype was observed many times. The chain joins TRBV20-1 to TRBJ2-1; D is perhaps TRBD1 (6 bases). Germline V gene data show CDR1 as DFQATT and CDR2 as SNEGSKA (reference sequence). The CDR3 covers 19 residues. V was pared by 6 bases and J by 9 bases, with 36 bases between. The CDR3 bases are TGCAGTGCCGCGCGCGCCTCCGGAGTCGGCCAGGGGAAGGCAGGTGAGCAGTTCTTC. The encoded protein is CSAARASGVGQGKAGEQFF.

V is TRBV3-1 and J is TRBJ2-1; TRBD2 is a possible D gene (6 bases). CDR1 is LGHDT, CDR2 YNNKEL, per germline (reference sequence). Trimming stripped 11 bases from V and 8 bases from J, with 25 bases between. There are 15 residues in the CDR3. CDR3 DNA: TGTGCCTGCACCCAAGATTCGACGGGAGAGGATGAGCAGTTCTTC. Its translation: CACTQDSTGEDEQFF.

This clonotype came up many times. This chain links TRBV7-2 with TRBJ1-4; no clear D. Germline values: CDR1 SGHTA, CDR2 FQGNSA. The ends were cut back, 1 base at V and 0 bases at J, with 9 bases in the middle. The CDR3 totals 16 residues. CDR3 residues: CASSLGRAATNEKLFF. CDR3 coding DNA: TGTGCCAGCAGCTTAGGCCGGGCCGCAACTAATGAAAAACTGTTTTTT.

This clonotype has a count of ten or more. V is TRBV20-1 and J is TRBJ2-3; tentative D call: TRBD1 (6 bases). The CDR3 is 16 residues long. Germline V CDR1 and CDR2: DFQATT, SNEGSKA (reference sequence). Between the trimmed V and J ends, which lost 1 base and 4 bases, there was a span of 18 bases. The CDR3 reads CSARGPLQGVSDTQYF. In DNA, the CDR3 is TGCAGTGCTAGAGGACCCTTACAGGGAGTATCAGATACGCAGTATTTT.

This clonotype was observed a few times. The chain is built from TRBV28 and TRBJ2-1; 10 bases map to TRBD1. The junction had 5 bases not matched to a gene; V was cut back by 5 bases and J by 7 bases. Looked up from germline, CDR1 is MDHEN and CDR2 is SYDVKM. This CDR3 region has 14 residues. The CDR3 protein is CASSQPGQGNEQFF. The CDR3 DNA reads as TGTGCCAGCAGTCAACCGGGACAGGGGAATGAGCAGTTCTTC.

This clonotype was observed many times. V usage is TRBV5-1 and J usage is TRBJ1-4, with TRBD1 matching 8 bases. Germline loops: CDR1 SGHRS, CDR2 YFSETQ. The CDR3 contains 14 residues. Unmatched junction bases numbered 3, after V lost 0 bases and J lost 8 bases. CDR3: CASSLGDRWEKLFF. In nucleotides, the CDR3 is TGCGCCAGCAGCTTGGGGGACAGGTGGGAAAAACTGTTTTTT.

This clonotype was detected ten times or more. This chain joins TRBV24-1 and TRBJ2-2, with 7 bases matching TRBD2. Germline V gene sequence: CDR1 KGHDR, CDR2 SFDVKD. The J segment lost 3 bases and the V segment lost 6 bases, leaving 9 bases of the junction unmatched. The CDR3 totals 16 residues. CDR3 amino acids: CATSQPGGAYTGELFF. CDR3 bases: TGTGCCACCAGTCAGCCGGGAGGAGCGTACACCGGGGAGCTGTTTTTT.

This clonotype appeared many times. The chain recombines TRBV10-3 with TRBJ2-5; 10 positions match TRBD1. V lost 4 bases to trimming and J lost 4 bases; unmatched junction nucleotides: 6. The CDR3 is 15 amino acids. Germline assignment: CDR1 ENHRY and CDR2 SYGVKD. The CDR3 loop is CAISGGTGDGETQYF. CDR3 nucleotide sequence: TGTGCCATCAGTGGGGGGACAGGGGATGGAGAGACCCAGTACTTC.

This clonotype showed up many times. CDR3 DNA sequence: TGCGCCAGCAGCGAGGGGGCTCCCGGGATGGCGGCAAAGCGCTCCTACAATGAGCAGTTCTTC. Amino acids: CASSEGAPGMAAKRSYNEQFF. The chain is built from TRBV5-1 and TRBJ2-1; 7 nucleotides match TRBD1. Germline V gives CDR1 SGHRS, CDR2 YFSETQ. The CDR3 consists of 21 residues. J lost 0 bases, V lost 4 bases, and 22 bases had no gene match.

There are many counts of this clonotype. The genes are TRBV6-2 or TRBV6-3 and TRBJ2-1; D is ambiguous. CDR3 length: 13 residues. From germline, CDR1 is MNHEY and CDR2 SVGEGT. Trimming took 7 bases from V and 1 from J, leaving 8 bases between them. CDR3 DNA: TGTGCCAGCACGCGAGCGTCCTACAATGAGCAGTTCTTC. It is translated as CASTRASYNEQFF.

This chain uses TRBV13 with TRBJ2-5, with TRBD2 matching 7 bases. Germline V lookup: CDR1 PRHDT, CDR2 FYEKMQ (reference sequence). The CDR3 is 15 residues long. Trimming cost V 5 bases and J 4 bases; bases outside gene matches: 10. CDR3 residues: CASSPGLQRGETQYF. In DNA form, the CDR3 reads TGTGCCAGCAGCCCGGGACTACAGAGGGGAGAGACCCAGTACTTC.

This clonotype was counted many times. The chain employs TRBV29-1 and TRBJ1-1, with D unresolved. Trimming shortened V by 3 bases and J by 0 bases, and 8 bases separated the two germline ends. The V gene's germline CDR1 is SQVTM and CDR2 ANQGSEA. This CDR3 region has 13 residues. The CDR3 coding sequence is TGCAGCGTTGATGATCCAGTGAACACTGAAGCTTTCTTT. Amino acids: CSVDDPVNTEAFF.

This clonotype was counted at least ten times. The chain couples TRBV27 to TRBJ2-7, with 12 positions matching TRBD2. The V and J ends lost 4 bases and 3 bases, in that order; junction bases with no gene match: 16. The germline V gene encodes CDR1 MNHEY and CDR2 SMNVEV (reference sequence). The CDR3 extends over 19 amino acids. The CDR3 nucleotides read TGTGCCAGCAGTTCCCGGACAGTATCTAGCGGGAGGGCCCACTACGAGCAGTACTTC. This encodes CASSSRTVSSGRAHYEQYF.

In the case of this clonotype: Since a much larger clone is just one base distant, this may be a read error. CDR3 sequence: CSVEGGDEAQYF. CDR3 nucleotide sequence: TGCAGCGTTGAAGGAGGGGATGAGGCCCAGTACTTC. V is TRBV29-1 and J is TRBJ2-5; D tentatively fits TRBD1 or TRBD2 (5 bases each). V gave up 1 base and J gave up 9 bases, with 12 bases separating them. This CDR3 is 12 amino acids long. Germline CDR1 and CDR2: SQVTM and ANQGSEA.

This clonotype was found many times. The chain joins TRBV7-2 to TRBJ1-3; 7 bases align to TRBD1. The length of the CDR3 is 17 residues. Germline CDR1 and CDR2: SGHTA and FQGNSA. The V gene end was trimmed by 6 bases and the J gene end by 7 bases; junction bases not matched to a gene: 18. CDR3 protein: CASSSTRTGLLGNTIYF. The CDR3 DNA sequence: TGTGCCAGCAGTTCAACTCGGACAGGACTTCTTGGGAACACCATATATTTT.

The table lists this clonotype with many counts. The J gene is TRBJ2-6, the V gene TRBV12-3 or TRBV12-4; D unresolved. The CDR3 totals 13 residues. The V end was cut by 6 bases, the J end by 4 bases, with 7 bases between. Here the CDR3 DNA reads TGTGCCAGCAGCTTAACCGGGGCCAACGTCCTGACTTTC. This encodes CASSLTGANVLTF.

Here the CDR3 reads CAWSVFYNEQFF. The DNA of the CDR3 is TGTGCCTGGAGTGTATTTTACAATGAGCAGTTCTTC. This rearrangement joins TRBV30 to TRBJ2-1, with no clear D. V was pared by 0 bases and J by 4 bases, with 4 bases between. CDR1 and CDR2 (germline): GTSNPN, SVGIG (reference sequence). The CDR3 contains 12 residues.

This clonotype was observed many times. CDR3 loop: CASSLAGGLETQYF. DNA for the CDR3: TGTGCCAGCAGCTTAGCGGGAGGGCTAGAGACCCAGTACTTC. The rearrangement uses TRBV7-2 and TRBJ2-5; 7 bases align to TRBD2. The CDR3 spans 14 residues. Germline CDR1 and CDR2: SGHTA and FQGNSA. With 0 bases clipped from V and 4 bases from J, the junction kept 2 bases outside the gene matches.

This clonotype was seen ten or more times. The V and J genes are TRBV6-5 and TRBJ1-5, with unresolved D. Trimming cost V 2 bases and J 2 bases, with 7 bases left between them. Per the germline V gene, CDR1 is MNHEY and CDR2 is SVGAGI. The CDR3 spans 14 residues. In DNA form, the CDR3 reads TGTGCCAGCAGTTACCGGGGAGGCAATCAGCCCCAGCATTTT. Protein sequence: CASSYRGGNQPQHF.

V gene TRBV7-2 combines with J gene TRBJ1-1; D not resolved. Between the trimmed V and J ends, which lost 5 bases and 3 bases, there was a span of 10 bases. The CDR3 is made up of 13 amino acids. Germline V gene lookup returns CDR1 SGHTA and CDR2 FQGNSA. As DNA, the CDR3 is TGTGCCAGCAGCGTTGAGCGGGACACTGAAGCTTTCTTT. Encoded protein: CASSVERDTEAFF. Combining the CDR3 with reference TRBV7-2 and TRBJ1-1 gives the whole variable domain GAGVSQSPSNKVTEKGKDVELRCDPISGHTALYWYRQSLGQGLEFLIYFQGNSAPDKSGLPSDRFSAERTGGSVSTLTIQRTQQEDSAVYLCASSVERDTEAFFGQGTRLTVV.

In its sample, this clonotype was seen many times. The chain has TRBV11-2 and TRBJ1-3; unclear D gene. Germline CDR1 is SGHAT and CDR2 is FQNNGV. Trimming left V 6 bases short and J 4 bases short, with 22 bases between. This CDR3 comprises 17 residues. In nucleotides, the CDR3 is TGTGCCAGCAGACCAATGCCCATTGGGTACAGAGGAAACACCATATATTTT. Translation: CASRPMPIGYRGNTIYF.

The table lists this clonotype with many counts. The rearrangement links TRBV4-1 to TRBJ2-5; 11 bases are shared with TRBD1. Germline values: CDR1 MGHRA, CDR2 YSYEKL. J gave up 3 bases and V 1 base, and 7 bases lay outside the gene matches. The CDR3 spans 17 residues. CDR3: CASSQVRTGGLEETQYF. Here the CDR3 DNA reads TGCGCCAGCAGCCAAGTGAGGACAGGGGGCTTGGAAGAGACCCAGTACTTC.